Below are 26 T cell receptor beta chains sequenced from a single sample in a study of T cell responses to AZD1222 COVID-19 vaccine. Some clones are missing from TCRdb's copy, which holds only in-frame ones; the method was immunoSEQ multiplex PCR. Among 150,000 to 200,000 clones listed, 94% were seen once. The specimen was peripheral blood, collected 28 days after the second AZD1222 dose. Receptors were obtained from an adult who received the AZD1222 COVID-19 vaccine.

The chain uses TRBV4-2 and TRBJ2-7; D not resolved. V was pared by 2 bases and J by 5 bases, with 4 bases between. This CDR3 has 11 residues. The germline V gene encodes CDR1 LGHNA and CDR2 YNFKEQ. DNA for the CDR3: TGTGCCAGCAGCCAAAAGGACGAGCAGTACTTC. Its translation: CASSQKDEQYF.

The gene calls are TRBV28 and TRBJ2-7, with TRBD1 identical over 10 bases. Germline V lookup: CDR1 MDHEN, CDR2 SYDVKM. CDR3 size: 15 residues. The V gene end was trimmed by 5 bases and the J gene end by 0 bases; junction bases not matched to a gene: 4. The DNA of the CDR3 is TGTGCCAGCAGTGGTGGGGACAGGGGCTCCTACGAGCAGTACTTC. It specifies CASSGGDRGSYEQYF.

The gene calls are TRBV30 and TRBJ1-6; 7 bases map to TRBD1. The ends lost 3 bases at V and 8 bases at J; junction bases unmatched: 7. Germline CDR1 is GTSNPN and CDR2 is SVGIG (reference sequence). The length of the CDR3 is 14 residues. In DNA, the CDR3 is TGTGCCTGGAGGGGGGGGCAGGGGGATTCACCCCTCCACTTT. Residues: CAWRGGQGDSPLHF.

The chain couples TRBV20-1 to TRBJ2-1; a possible D gene is TRBD1 (5 bases). The CDR3 has 10 residues. The ends were cut back, 5 bases at V and 8 bases at J, with 7 bases in the middle. From germline, CDR1 is DFQATT and CDR2 SNEGSKA (reference sequence). CDR3 loop: CSAGRDEQFF. The CDR3 coding sequence is TGCAGTGCTGGCAGGGATGAGCAGTTCTTC.

The J gene is TRBJ2-6, the V gene TRBV27; TRBD1 agrees at 9 bases. Germline CDR1 and CDR2: MNHEY and SMNVEV (reference sequence). This CDR3 comprises 15 residues. After removal of 6 bases from V and 2 bases from J, the junction contained 2 bases not matched to a gene. As DNA, the CDR3 is TGTGCCAGCAGCACAGGGGGCCCTGGGGCCAACGTCCTGACTTTC. Translated: CASSTGGPGANVLTF.

This clone came up once. J is TRBJ2-7 and V is TRBV6-6; 13 bases are shared with TRBD2. V was pared by 6 bases and J by 3 bases, with 8 bases of the junction left unmatched. Germline CDR1 MNHNY, CDR2 SVGAGI (reference sequence). This CDR3 comprises 16 residues. The CDR3 protein is CASSPGLAGDGYEQYF. CDR3 DNA: TGTGCCAGCAGCCCTGGACTAGCGGGAGATGGCTACGAGCAGTACTTC.

V and J are TRBV24-1 and TRBJ2-1; D perhaps matches TRBD1 (5 bases). The CDR3 loop spans 17 amino acids. CDR1 and CDR2 (germline): KGHDR, SFDVKD. V lost 2 bases and J lost 5, with 18 bases in between. CDR3 DNA: TGTGCCACCAGTGATTCAGGGTTGAGAGGAAGCCACAATGAGCAGTTCTTC. Residues: CATSDSGLRGSHNEQFF.

This clone has a single count. The chain joins TRBV5-1 to TRBJ2-3; 7 nucleotides match TRBD2. Per germline, CDR1 SGHRS and CDR2 YFSETQ. The V segment lost 0 bases and the J segment 1 base; nucleotides outside the gene matches: 2. This CDR3 is built from 15 residues. The CDR3 here is CASSLGLAGTDTQYF. The CDR3 DNA reads as TGCGCCAGCAGCTTGGGGCTAGCGGGCACAGATACGCAGTATTTT.

Here the CDR3 reads CASSAGGPRNQPQHF. The CDR3 DNA sequence: TGTGCCAGCAGTGCAGGGGGCCCCCGCAATCAGCCCCAGCATTTT. The V gene is TRBV28, the J gene TRBJ1-5; 8 positions agree with TRBD1. Germline V gene data show CDR1 as MDHEN and CDR2 as SYDVKM. CDR3 length: 15 residues. V was clipped by 5 bases and J by 2 bases; unmatched bases: 5.

The chain recombines TRBV10-3 with TRBJ1-2; perhaps TRBD1 as D (5 bases). With 0 bases removed from V and 2 bases from J, the gap between germline ends came to 22 bases. The CDR3 runs 19 residues. Germline CDR1 reads ENHRY; CDR2 reads SYGVKD. CDR3 sequence reads: CAISESYRVGGDRNYGYTF. As DNA, the CDR3 is TGTGCCATCAGTGAGTCGTATCGTGTTGGAGGGGATAGAAACTATGGCTACACCTTC.

The rearrangement uses TRBV12-3 or TRBV12-4 and TRBJ1-1, with D unresolved. With 3 bases removed from V and 4 bases from J, the gap between germline ends came to 9 bases. This CDR3 contains 13 residues. The CDR3 DNA reads as TGTGCCAGCAGTTTCATGAGGTCCACTGAAGCTTTCTTT. This translates into CASSFMRSTEAFF.

V is TRBV5-1 and J is TRBJ2-1; 11 nucleotides align to TRBD2. Germline assignment: CDR1 SGHRS and CDR2 YFSETQ. Germline trimming cut 4 bases from V and 10 bases from J; bases unmatched to any gene: 13. CDR3 size: 16 residues. CDR3 bases: TGCGCCAGCAGCACAGGGACTAGCGGATCCCTTATGGAGCAGTTCTTC. Its protein is CASSTGTSGSLMEQFF.

This rearrangement joins TRBV6-5 to TRBJ2-7; 7 bases fit TRBD1. The CDR3 consists of 14 residues. Losses at the gene ends were 7 bases for V and 7 bases for J; bases not matched to a gene: 13. CDR1 MNHEY and CDR2 SVGAGI come from the germline V gene. This chain's CDR3 is CASTNRGGTGEQYF. CDR3 DNA: TGTGCCAGCACCAACAGGGGCGGAACGGGAGAGCAGTACTTC.

Only one count was recorded for this clone. The chain combines TRBV5-4 with TRBJ2-7, with D tentatively TRBD2 (6 bases). V was shortened by 4 bases and J by 8 bases, with 16 bases between the two germline ends. The CDR3 consists of 13 residues. CDR1 is SGHNT, CDR2 YYREEE, per germline (reference sequence). CDR3 nucleotides: TGTGCCAGCAGCAAACCCGGGACTCCTAAGCAGTACTTC. This gives the protein CASSKPGTPKQYF.

The rearrangement uses TRBV19 and TRBJ1-2; no clear D gene. Germline loops: CDR1 LNHDA, CDR2 SQIVND (reference sequence). This CDR3 is 14 amino acids long. Trimming stripped 10 bases from V and 4 bases from J, with 19 bases between. The DNA of the CDR3 is TGTGCCACCCCGTTGTTAGCAGCCCCCTATGGCTACACCTTC. It yields the protein CATPLLAAPYGYTF. Full variable domain (missing parts from reference TRBV19 and TRBJ1-2): DGGITQSPKYLFRKEGQNVTLSCEQNLNHDAMYWYRQDPGQGLRLIYYSQIVNDFQKGDIAEGYSVSREKKESFPLTVTSAQKNPTAFYLCATPLLAAPYGYTFGSGTRLTVV.

The chain joins TRBV9 to TRBJ1-2; a weak D match, TRBD1 (5 bases). The CDR3 has 13 residues. Trimming removed 3 bases at V and 8 bases at J, with 14 bases between. Germline CDR1 reads SGDLS; CDR2 reads YYNGEE. CDR3: CASSEGFSWGYTF. The CDR3 DNA follows: TGTGCCAGCAGCGAGGGGTTTTCGTGGGGCTACACCTTC.

The rearrangement uses TRBV4-1 and TRBJ2-1; TRBD2 might be the D (6 bases). The CDR3 totals 13 residues. V lost 4 bases and J lost 9, with 13 bases in between. CDR1 and CDR2 from the germline V gene are MGHRA and YSYEKL. The CDR3 sequence: CASSLFPGGEQFF. The DNA of the CDR3 is TGCGCCAGCAGCCTCTTCCCCGGGGGTGAGCAGTTCTTC.

This clone has a single count. V is TRBV11-2 and J is TRBJ2-7; D not resolved. Germline V gene lookup returns CDR1 SGHAT and CDR2 FQNNGV. Trimming took 1 base from V and 5 from J, leaving 6 bases between them. CDR3 length equals 12 residues. This CDR3 is CASSLAAHEQYF. CDR3 DNA sequence: TGTGCCAGCAGCTTAGCGGCTCACGAGCAGTACTTC.

This chain uses TRBV4-3 with TRBJ2-1, with 11 bases identical to TRBD2. With 1 base clipped from V and 7 bases from J, the junction kept 3 bases outside the gene matches. Germline assignment: CDR1 LGHNA and CDR2 YSLEER. There are 15 residues in the CDR3. The chain's CDR3 is CASSQVTSGRNEQFF. CDR3 coding DNA: TGCGCCAGCAGCCAAGTTACTAGCGGGAGAAATGAGCAGTTCTTC.

The chain uses TRBV12-5 and TRBJ2-1; the D is unclear. Germline V gives CDR1 LGHNT, CDR2 FRNRAP. V lost 2 bases to trimming and J lost 0 bases, with 17 bases between them. This CDR3 comprises 18 residues. The CDR3 DNA is TGTGCTAGTGGTTTGATAACGGACGGCCAGACCTCCTACAATGAGCAGTTCTTC. Its protein product is CASGLITDGQTSYNEQFF.

The rearrangement links TRBV2 to TRBJ2-7; TRBD2 agrees at 13 bases. Germline assignment: CDR1 SNHLY and CDR2 FYNNEI. The trim removed 4 bases at V and 4 bases at J, leaving 7 bases unmatched. The CDR3 is made up of 16 amino acids. This CDR3 is CASSVGLAGVGYEQYF. The CDR3 nucleotides read TGTGCCAGCAGTGTCGGACTAGCGGGAGTTGGGTACGAGCAGTACTTC.

The gene calls are TRBV10-3 and TRBJ1-5; 11 bases match TRBD1. This CDR3 region has 14 residues. J was trimmed by 5 bases and V by 6 bases; bases with no gene match: 3. Germline V gene data show CDR1 as ENHRY and CDR2 as SYGVKD. For the CDR3, the DNA is TGTGCCATCAGCAGGACAGGGGGCGATCAGCCCCAGCATTTT. Translated: CAISRTGGDQPQHF.

This chain links TRBV5-5 with TRBJ2-5, with 7 bases identical to TRBD2. The CDR3 is made up of 15 amino acids. V shed 0 bases, J shed 6 bases, and the junction held 8 bases outside the gene matches. Germline V CDR1 and CDR2: SGHKS, YYEKEE (reference sequence). CDR3 sequence (DNA): TGTGCCAGCAGCTTGGGGACTAGTTCTTTTCAGACCCAGTACTTC. This gives the protein CASSLGTSSFQTQYF.

The CDR3 loop reads CASSYSYRENYEQYF. In DNA form, the CDR3 reads TGTGCCAGCAGTTACTCCTACAGGGAAAACTACGAGCAGTACTTC. The V and J genes are TRBV6-5 and TRBJ2-7; weak D call: TRBD1 (6 bases). The V gene's germline CDR1 is MNHEY and CDR2 SVGAGI. The ends were cut back, 0 bases at V and 3 bases at J, with 12 bases in the middle. The CDR3 length is 15 residues.

This chain connects TRBV10-1 to TRBJ2-7, with D maybe TRBD1 (7 bases). CDR3 length: 13 amino acids. Germline loops: CDR1 WNHNN, CDR2 SYGVQD (reference sequence). V was clipped by 6 bases and J by 6 bases, with 15 bases between them. The CDR3 nucleotides read TGCGCCAGCAGCCTCAGACAGGGAGGCGAGCAGTACTTC. It yields the protein CASSLRQGGEQYF.

The gene calls are TRBV7-2 and TRBJ1-2; 8 bases are a match to TRBD1. The CDR3 length is 15 residues. Germline V gene data show CDR1 as SGHTA and CDR2 as FQGNSA. V dropped 5 bases and J dropped 8; count of bases not matched to a gene: 13. DNA for the CDR3: TGTGCCAGCAGCCCTCCCTCACAGGGGGGAGAGGGCTACACCTTC. Encoded protein: CASSPPSQGGEGYTF.